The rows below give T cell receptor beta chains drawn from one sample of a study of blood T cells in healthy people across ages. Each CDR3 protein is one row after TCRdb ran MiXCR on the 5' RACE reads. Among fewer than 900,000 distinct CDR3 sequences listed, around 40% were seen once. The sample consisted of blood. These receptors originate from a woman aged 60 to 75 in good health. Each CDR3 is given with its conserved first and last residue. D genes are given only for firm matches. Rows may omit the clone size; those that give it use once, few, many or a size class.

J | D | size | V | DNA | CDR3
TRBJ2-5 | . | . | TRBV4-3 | TGCGCCAGCAGCCAAGATTTCGACGGGGTTTGGCAGTACTTC | CASSQDFDGVWQYF
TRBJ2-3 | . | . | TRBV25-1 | TGTGCCAGCAGTGAGCGGGCAGATACGCAGTATTTT | CASSERADTQYF
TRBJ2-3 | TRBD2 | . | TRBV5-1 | TGCGCCAGCAGCTCGGCCAAGATTAGCGGGCTCACAGATACGCAGTATTTT | CASSSAKISGLTDTQYF
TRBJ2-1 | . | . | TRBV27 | TGTGCCAGCAGTTTAGATGGGGGGTATATGGACGAGCAGTTCTTC | CASSLDGGYMDEQFF
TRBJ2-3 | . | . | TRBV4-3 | TGCGCCAGCAGCCGGATGTCGGGGGAGGGCACAGATACGCAGTATTTT | CASSRMSGEGTDTQYF
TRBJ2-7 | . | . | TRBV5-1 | TGCGCCAGCAGCTTGCAACAGGGGGGGAACGAGCAGTACTTC | CASSLQQGGNEQYF
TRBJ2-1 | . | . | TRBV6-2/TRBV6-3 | TGTGCCAGCAGTCTACCAGGCCCCAATGAGCAGTTCTTC | CASSLPGPNEQFF
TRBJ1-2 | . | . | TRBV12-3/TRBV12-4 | TGTGCCCGCAGCCTGCAGGGGATCAACTATGGCTACACCTTC | CARSLQGINYGYTF
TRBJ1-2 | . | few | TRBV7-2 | TGTGCCAGCAGCTTAGACAGCGATCACAGCTACACCTTC | CASSLDSDHSYTF
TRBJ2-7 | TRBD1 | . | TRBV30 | TGTGCCTGGACCGCCGGGACAGGGACCTACGAGCAGTACTTC | CAWTAGTGTYEQYF
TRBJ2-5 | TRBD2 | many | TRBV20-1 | TGCAGTGCTAGTAGCGGGGGGTACCAAGAGACCCAGTACTTC | CSASSGGYQETQYF
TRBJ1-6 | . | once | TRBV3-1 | TGTGCCAGCAGCCAGAGGGTGCAGACAAATTCACCCCTCCACTTT | CASSQRVQTNSPLHF
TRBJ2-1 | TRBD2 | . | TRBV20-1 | TGCAGTGTACCTCTAGCGGGCTCCTACAATGAGCAGTTCTTC | CSVPLAGSYNEQFF
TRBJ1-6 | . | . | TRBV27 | TGTGCCAGCAGTCCCGCCCCGGGGGTGGAGAATTCACCCCTCCACTTT | CASSPAPGVENSPLHF
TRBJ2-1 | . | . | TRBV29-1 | TGCAGCGTACAGTTTAGCTCCTACAATGAGCAGTTCTTC | CSVQFSSYNEQFF
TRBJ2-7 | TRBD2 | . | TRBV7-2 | TGTGCCAGCAGCCGGAGAACTAGCGGCCTCAATGAGCAGTACTTC | CASSRRTSGLNEQYF
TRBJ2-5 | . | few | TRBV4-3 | TGCGCCAGCAGCCAAGTAGGCGGGACAGACCCCCAAGAGACCCAGTACTTC | CASSQVGGTDPQETQYF
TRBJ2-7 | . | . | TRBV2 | TGTGCCAGCAGTGTACGGGGCAACTCCTACGAGCAGTACTTC | CASSVRGNSYEQYF
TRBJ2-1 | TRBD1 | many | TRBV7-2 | TGTGCCAGCAGCTTAGGACAGGGGTCCTACAATGAGCAGTTCTTC | CASSLGQGSYNEQFF
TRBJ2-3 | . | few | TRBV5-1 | TGCGCCAGCAGCTACTCCACTCGGCAAGATACGCAGTATTTT | CASSYSTRQDTQYF
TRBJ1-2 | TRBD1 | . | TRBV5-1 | TGCGCCGGCAGCTTGGGACAGGGCCGATTCTATGGCTACACCTTC | CAGSLGQGRFYGYTF
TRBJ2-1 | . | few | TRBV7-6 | TGTGCCAGCAGCTCCGTAGGGGGGCATTATGAGCAGTTCTTC | CASSSVGGHYEQFF
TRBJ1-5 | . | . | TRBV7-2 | TGTGCCAGCAGCTTAATTAGGGGGGCGGGCGGCAATCAGCCCCAGCATTTT | CASSLIRGAGGNQPQHF
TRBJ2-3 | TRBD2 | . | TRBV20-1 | TGCAGTGCTATAACTAGCGGAGGGACGGATACGCAGTATTTT | CSAITSGGTDTQYF
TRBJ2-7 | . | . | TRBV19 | TGTGCCAGTAGTACCGAACCGAGCTACGAGCGGTACTTC | CASSTEPSYERYF
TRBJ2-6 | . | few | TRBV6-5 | TGTGCCAGCAGGAGGAGGGCGTCGGGGGCCAACGTCCTGACTTTC | CASRRRASGANVLTF
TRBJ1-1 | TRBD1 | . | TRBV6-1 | TGTGCCAGCAGTGAATTGACAGGGGCAAACACTGAAGCTTTCTTT | CASSELTGANTEAFF
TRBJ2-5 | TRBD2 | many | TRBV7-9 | TGTGCCAGCAGCGGACAGGGGACTAGCGGGAGGGAGACCCAGTACTTC | CASSGQGTSGRETQYF